This T cell receptor (beta chain) was retrieved from a study of post-analysis software for immune sequencing data. General study findings and limits: TRBV segments more frequent in patients than in controls numbered five and included TRBV5-6, TRBV5-1 and TRBV20-1.

Presence of unique molecular identifiers characterized the TCR beta cDNA libraries. A single record per CDR3 protein comes from TCRdb applying MiXCR to the PCR reads. The sample gives some 450,000 distinct CDR3 sequences, around 40% of which show up once; roughly 12% is in the top ten. In its sample, this clonotype was seen a few times. What it binds is not known. This sequence may be a read error, since a much larger clone differs from it by one base. CDR1 is DFQATT, CDR2 SNEGSKA, per germline (reference sequence). The CDR3 extends over 14 amino acids. V is TRBV20-1 and J is TRBJ2-4, with TRBD2 matching 8 bases. The tail of the sequence fits TRBJ2-7 better, so the J call may be wrong. The receptor comes from a girl aged 10-17 years with multiple sclerosis. Sequencing used blood. CDR3 sequence: CSAIREGRRHEQYF. CDR3 coding DNA: TGCAGTGCTATTCGGGAGGGCCGAAGACACGAGCAGTACTTC.